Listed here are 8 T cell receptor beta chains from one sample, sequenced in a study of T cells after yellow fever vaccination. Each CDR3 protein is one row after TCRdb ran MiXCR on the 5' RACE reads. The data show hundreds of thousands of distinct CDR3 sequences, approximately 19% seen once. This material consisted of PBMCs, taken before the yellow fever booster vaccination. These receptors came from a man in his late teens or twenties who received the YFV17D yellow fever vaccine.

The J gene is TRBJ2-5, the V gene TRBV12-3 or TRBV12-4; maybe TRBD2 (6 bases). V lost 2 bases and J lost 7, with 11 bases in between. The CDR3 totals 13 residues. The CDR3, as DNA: TGTGCCAGCAGTTTACTTTTGGGGGGGACCCAGTACTTC. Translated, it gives CASSLLLGGTQYF.

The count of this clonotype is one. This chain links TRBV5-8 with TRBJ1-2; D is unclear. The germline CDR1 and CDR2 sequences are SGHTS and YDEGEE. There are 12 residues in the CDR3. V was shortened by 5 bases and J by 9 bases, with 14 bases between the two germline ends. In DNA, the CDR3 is TGTGCCAGCAGAAGAGGTTTAGAAAGCTACACCTTC. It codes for CASRRGLESYTF.

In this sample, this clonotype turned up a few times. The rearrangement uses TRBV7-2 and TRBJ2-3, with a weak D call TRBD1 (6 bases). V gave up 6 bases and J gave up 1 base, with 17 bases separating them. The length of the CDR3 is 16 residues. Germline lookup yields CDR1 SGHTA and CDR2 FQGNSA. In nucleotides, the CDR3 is TGTGCCAGCAGAGAACAGGGTGAGAGAGGCACAGATACGCAGTATTTT. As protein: CASREQGERGTDTQYF. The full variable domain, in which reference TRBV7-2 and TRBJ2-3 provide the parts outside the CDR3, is GAGVSQSPSNKVTEKGKDVELRCDPISGHTALYWYRQSLGQGLEFLIYFQGNSAPDKSGLPSDRFSAERTGGSVSTLTIQRTQQEDSAVYLCASREQGERGTDTQYFGPGTRLTVL.

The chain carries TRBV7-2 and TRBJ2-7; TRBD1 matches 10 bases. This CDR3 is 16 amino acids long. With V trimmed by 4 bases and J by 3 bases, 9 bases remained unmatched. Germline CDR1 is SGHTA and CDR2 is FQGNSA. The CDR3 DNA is TGTGCCAGCAGCTCTACTCCGGGACAGGGGAACTACGAGCAGTACTTC. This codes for CASSSTPGQGNYEQYF.

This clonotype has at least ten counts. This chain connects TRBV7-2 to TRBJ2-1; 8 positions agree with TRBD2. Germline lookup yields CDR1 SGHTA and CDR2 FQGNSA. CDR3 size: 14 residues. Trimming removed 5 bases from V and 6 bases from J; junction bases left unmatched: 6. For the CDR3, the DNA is TGTGCCAGCAGCGAAGGACTAGCCATCAATGAGCAGTTCTTC. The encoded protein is CASSEGLAINEQFF. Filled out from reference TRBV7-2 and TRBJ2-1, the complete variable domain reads GAGVSQSPSNKVTEKGKDVELRCDPISGHTALYWYRQSLGQGLEFLIYFQGNSAPDKSGLPSDRFSAERTGGSVSTLTIQRTQQEDSAVYLCASSEGLAINEQFFGPGTRLTVL.

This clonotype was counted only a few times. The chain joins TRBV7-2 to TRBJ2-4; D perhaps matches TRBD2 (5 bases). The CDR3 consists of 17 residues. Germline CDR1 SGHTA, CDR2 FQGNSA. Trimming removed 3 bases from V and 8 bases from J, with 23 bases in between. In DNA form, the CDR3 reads TGTGCCAGCAGCTTCAACCCTCGTCCGCGGCTCGGGGACATTCAGTACTTC. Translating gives CASSFNPRPRLGDIQYF.

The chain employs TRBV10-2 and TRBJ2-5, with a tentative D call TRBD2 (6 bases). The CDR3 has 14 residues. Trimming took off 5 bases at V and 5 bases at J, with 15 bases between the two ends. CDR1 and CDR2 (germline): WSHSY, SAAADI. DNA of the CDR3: TGCGCCAGCAGTTGGACTCTAGCGACGGAGACCCAGTACTTC. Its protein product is CASSWTLATETQYF.

CDR3 sequence (DNA): TGCGCCAGCAGCCAAGAGGTCCTCGGGGGGGAGCAGTTCTTC. It yields the protein CASSQEVLGGEQFF. The chain recombines TRBV4-3 with TRBJ2-1, with 7 bases identical to TRBD2. This CDR3 region has 14 residues. Germline V gene sequence: CDR1 LGHNA, CDR2 YSLEER. The J segment lost 10 bases and the V segment lost 0 bases, leaving 6 bases of the junction unmatched.